This TCR beta chain came from a study of blood T cells in healthy people across ages (dated by TCRdb to the mid-2010s). Study-wide context: Template switching captured roughly one uniquely barcoded TCR beta cDNA molecule per two T cells in model experiments. Age-related changes in TCR beta repertoire diversity were measured in the study by deep sequencing normalized with unique cDNA molecular identifiers. Using the same blood draw, the study looked at two additional independent replicas of 1 million unique cDNA reads for two donors, one aged 18 to 30 and the other aged 80 or older. Donors were grouped into four age groups: young (average about 15 years), middle-aged (roughly 38), aged (about 60) and long-lived (around 80). Donors of different ages were randomly distributed across sequencing lanes to avoid experimental bias.

This clonotype has more than one count but fewer than ten. The antigen it recognizes is unknown. No per-base quality is available; no much larger clone lies one base away. Systemically healthy Caucasian individuals from Russia, 39 in total and aged about 6 to 95 years, were included as donors. About 10 milliliters of peripheral blood were collected from each donor into EDTA-treated Vacutainer tubes. PBMCs were isolated by Ficoll-Paque density-gradient centrifugation, with at least 7 million obtained per sample. Trizol reagent was used to extract total RNA from PBMCs, with at least 6 micrograms per sample. For every donor, flow cytometry on a PBMC aliquot measured the percentage of naive CD45RAhigh/CD27high T cells. Including the terminal cysteine and phenylalanine, the CDR3 comprises 12 residues. CDR3 DNA only is kept here, 36 bases in frame from base 1. Trimming costs V 6 bases and J 7 bases, and their ends lie 10 bases apart. CDR1 and CDR2, per the germline V gene, are MNHEY and SVGEGT.

The investigation overall reported the following: Since profiling was done on bulk unsorted PBMCs, naive and antigen-experienced compartments could not be conclusively compared. Total diversity estimates from one million sequenced T cells were considered lower bounds and underestimates. Compared with the aged group, the long-lived group had more naive CD4+ T cells, fewer expanded clones and increased TCR diversity, suggesting age selection. There was a strong correlation between observed TCR beta diversity and the percentage of naive T cells measured by flow cytometry. As age increased, observed TCR beta diversity per million T cells dropped in a roughly linear way, and a significant reduction was already evident by age 40. Because the CMV infection status of the donors was unknown, age-related changes in expanded clonotypes may potentially have been confounded.

Receptor amplification or capture employed 5' RACE. Sequenced on an Illumina HiSeq 2500. The second PCR ran for roughly 7 to 11 cycles and used a J-beta primer mix along with a sample-barcoded 5' primer. A unique molecular identifier was introduced onto each TCR beta cDNA molecule by a template-switch 5' adaptor carrying 12 random nucleotides. At least 2.5 million CDR3-containing paired-end reads were obtained from each sample. The Mint cDNA synthesis kit, primed by a TRBC-specific oligonucleotide, was used to synthesize first-strand cDNA from all RNA. Following uracil-DNA glycosylase treatment, all cDNA underwent a first 18-cycle PCR with the universal primers M1SS and BC2_uni_R. Regarding the original processing steps: For normalization, 1 million high-quality reads, each with a distinct molecular identifier, were randomly selected from each sample. Reads with shared molecular identifiers were discarded instead of being binned into consensus sequences. MiTCR, with a Q25 quality threshold and the strictest error-elimination algorithm, was used for CDR3 identification, clonotype clustering and error correction. A nonparametric unseen species model with Euler transformation was used to estimate a lower bound on total TCR beta diversity. TCRdb reprocessing: public reads trimmed at Q25 with fastp, clones called with MiXCR, in-frame beta chains kept. Each record represents a unique CDR3 protein, reported with the most common genes and DNA among its rows. What appears here as the V and J calls and clone size reflects TCRdb's work, not the paper's. The sample table lists about 900,000 distinct CDR3 sequences, approximately 59% of them with a count of one. The top ten hold about 30% of the sample.

This receptor was obtained from a man aged 25 to 40 in good health. The rearrangement joined TRBV6-2 or TRBV6-3 to TRBJ1-5, with the D gene uncertain. The sequenced sample consisted of blood. The CDR3 protein is CASSHNIQPQHF. The DNA sequence follows: TGTGCCAGCAGCCACAATATACAGCCCCAGCATTTT.